The T cell receptor beta chain under discussion was sequenced for a study of blood T cell repertoires in COVID-19. In the study overall: The study drew acute and convalescent COVID-19 samples from the United States, Italy and Spain. The cDNA or gDNA used as material had been derived from T cells, B-cell-depleted T cells, or PBMCs.

In the original workflow: Researchers report that nucleated cell counts were estimated from reference gene primer amplification. The data were produced by immunoSEQ multiplex PCR, yet TCRdb's version contains in-frame clones alone and is incomplete. V, J and clone size are taken as reported in that table, and D and trimming were inferred from the DNA itself. The table shows some 250,000 clones, with less than 90% occurring only once. This clone was counted once. The V end lost 8 bases, the J end lost 0 bases, and 10 bases lay between the germline ends. This CDR3 region has 13 residues. Germline CDR1 MDHEN, CDR2 SYDVKM.

The TCR sequence derives from a man aged 60 to 69 with acute or convalescent COVID-19. Material for sequencing was peripheral blood. This sequence joins TRBV28 and TRBJ1-2, with D uncertain. The CDR3 DNA reads as TGTGCCAGCTCCAGACAAGCTAACTATGGCTACACCTTC. Amino acid sequence: CASSRQANYGYTF.